This T cell receptor beta chain was found in a study of OX40 agonist ivuxolimab in advanced cancers. Whole-study findings and limits: The specificity for antigen of the expanded peripheral T cells was not determined. More expanded clones were found, on average, in CD8+ than in CD4+ T cells.

Germline V CDR1 and CDR2: SGHRS, YFSETQ. The V and J ends lost 1 base and 4 bases respectively, with 10 bases between them. The CDR3 extends over 14 amino acids. Worth noting for this clone: Its specificity is not known.

Patients were ruled out by autoimmune disease history or systemic immunosuppression. The study sampled blood at baseline, cycle 4 day 1, and cycle 7 day 1. The method was immunoSEQ multiplex PCR; TCRdb's version includes in-frame clones alone and lacks a portion of them. The sample has around 50,000 clones; 80% to 90% are singletons. This rearrangement joins TRBV5-1 to TRBJ2-3; either TRBD1 or TRBD2 may supply D (5 bases each). Sequencing used CD4+ or CD8+ T cells sorted from blood, obtained in a trial of the OX40 agonist ivuxolimab. The TCR comes from an adult with an advanced solid tumor such as melanoma, head and neck, liver or kidney cancer. The CDR3 loop is CASSLIQGADTQYF. The DNA for the CDR3 is TGCGCCAGCAGCTTGATCCAGGGAGCAGATACGCAGTATTTT.